These 25 T cell receptor beta chains were all obtained from the same sample, sequenced in a study of cytomegalovirus exposure and HLA in healthy donors. The protocol was immunoSEQ multiplex PCR, while the TCRdb copy is restricted to in-frame clones and leaves out a portion. Among more than 250,000 clones listed, around 86% were seen once. The sample taken for sequencing was PBMCs. The source is a woman aged 18-29 years in good health and CMV-seronegative.

The chain is built from TRBV6-1 and TRBJ2-2; D may be TRBD2 (5 bases). Deletions cut 2 bases from V and 4 bases from J, with 11 bases between. From germline, CDR1 is MNHNS and CDR2 SASEGT. The CDR3 is 15 amino acids. The CDR3 loop reads CASSESGRGTGELFF. CDR3 coding DNA: TGTGCCAGCAGTGAATCGGGGAGAGGCACCGGGGAGCTGTTTTTT.

This clone appeared a few times. The chain uses TRBV19 and TRBJ1-1; no firm D call. The V and J ends lost 3 bases and 5 bases respectively, with 16 bases between them. Germline CDR1 is LNHDA and CDR2 is SQIVND (reference sequence). There are 15 residues in the CDR3. The CDR3 DNA follows: TGTGCCAGTAGTATGGCCGGGGAGATCGGGACTGAAGCTTTCTTT. It encodes CASSMAGEIGTEAFF. Looking up the rest from reference TRBV19 and TRBJ1-1 gives the full variable domain: DGGITQSPKYLFRKEGQNVTLSCEQNLNHDAMYWYRQDPGQGLRLIYYSQIVNDFQKGDIAEGYSVSREKKESFPLTVTSAQKNPTAFYLCASSMAGEIGTEAFFGQGTRLTVV.

V usage is TRBV10-3 and J usage is TRBJ1-2, with a possible D match to TRBD1 (6 bases). CDR1 ENHRY and CDR2 SYGVKD come from the germline V gene. With 0 bases removed from V and 3 bases from J, the gap between germline ends came to 8 bases. The CDR3 is made up of 14 amino acids. DNA of the CDR3: TGTGCCATCAGTGAGTCCCCAGGGGACTATGGCTACACCTTC. This codes for CAISESPGDYGYTF.

The chain uses TRBV7-9 and TRBJ2-7; no reliable D call. Trimming removed 8 bases from V and 3 bases from J, with 8 bases in between. The germline V gene encodes CDR1 SEHNR and CDR2 FQNEAQ (reference sequence). There are 11 residues in the CDR3. CDR3 in DNA: TGTGCCAGCCGCTCCTTCTACGAGCAGTACTTC. This translates into CASRSFYEQYF.

The genes are TRBV6-5 and TRBJ1-1; tentative D call: TRBD1 (5 bases). The CDR3 is 11 amino acids. The germline V gene encodes CDR1 MNHEY and CDR2 SVGAGI. The V end was cut by 5 bases, the J end by 6 bases, with 7 bases between. The CDR3 spells CASSTGAEAFF. The CDR3 bases are TGTGCCAGCAGTACAGGAGCTGAAGCTTTCTTT.

The rearrangement uses TRBV6-1 and TRBJ2-7; 11 bases match TRBD1. The CDR3 sequence is 16 residues long. CDR1 and CDR2 (germline): MNHNS, SASEGT. Trimming at V came to 2 bases and at J to 3 bases, leaving 6 bases not matched to a gene. Here the CDR3 reads CASSEMPGQGVYEQYF. The CDR3 nucleotides read TGTGCCAGCAGTGAAATGCCGGGACAGGGGGTCTACGAGCAGTACTTC.

This chain uses TRBV2 with TRBJ1-4; possibly TRBD1 for D (5 bases). The CDR3 spans 14 residues. Trimming stripped 1 base from V and 11 bases from J, with 14 bases between. Per germline, CDR1 SNHLY and CDR2 FYNNEI. The CDR3 spells CASSEGQLGTKLFF. The CDR3 DNA reads as TGTGCCAGCAGTGAAGGGCAGTTGGGGACTAAACTGTTTTTT.

V is TRBV2 and J is TRBJ2-7; 7 nucleotides agree with TRBD2. Germline lookup yields CDR1 SNHLY and CDR2 FYNNEI. The CDR3 sequence is 14 residues long. V lost 4 bases and J lost 2; bases outside the gene matches: 5. CDR3 nucleotide sequence: TGTGCCAGCAGTGCGACTAGCCTGGCCTACGAGCAGTACTTC. Amino acid sequence: CASSATSLAYEQYF.

The rearrangement uses TRBV2 and TRBJ1-4; D is perhaps TRBD1 (6 bases). This CDR3 has 14 amino acids. Germline assignment: CDR1 SNHLY and CDR2 FYNNEI. Trimming shortened V by 7 bases and J by 6 bases, and 15 bases separated the two germline ends. The CDR3 nucleotides read TGTGCCAGCAAAAAGGGGGAGGGTTATGAAAAACTGTTTTTT. As protein: CASKKGEGYEKLFF.

The chain carries TRBV28 and TRBJ2-7; 8 nucleotides agree with TRBD1. J was trimmed by 6 bases and V by 0 bases; bases with no gene match: 1. The CDR3 has 13 amino acids. Germline CDR1 is MDHEN and CDR2 is SYDVKM. The CDR3 protein is CASSLWTGVEQYF. CDR3 coding DNA: TGTGCCAGCAGTTTATGGACAGGGGTCGAGCAGTACTTC.

The chain combines TRBV29-1 with TRBJ2-2; TRBD1 is a possible D gene (5 bases). This CDR3 comprises 14 residues. CDR1 and CDR2 (germline): SQVTM, ANQGSEA. V was shortened by 5 bases and J by 4 bases, with 14 bases between the two germline ends. CDR3 bases: TGCAGCGTTACAGACAGAATCGGCACCGGGGAGCTGTTTTTT. It codes for CSVTDRIGTGELFF.

The chain links TRBV6-5 to TRBJ2-1; possibly TRBD2 for D (6 bases). The V gene's germline CDR1 is MNHEY and CDR2 SVGAGI. The V gene lost 6 bases and the J gene lost 6 bases, with 18 bases spanning the gap. CDR3 length: 15 amino acids. CDR3 residues: CASRRQEGGVNEQFF. The CDR3 nucleotides read TGTGCCAGCAGGAGGCAGGAGGGAGGAGTCAATGAGCAGTTCTTC.

This clone appeared once. This chain uses TRBV9 with TRBJ1-2; TRBD1 matches at 8 bases. V shed 5 bases and J 3 bases; nucleotides not matched to a gene: 3. The CDR3 is 13 residues long. Germline loops: CDR1 SGDLS, CDR2 YYNGEE. The CDR3 sequence: CASRGQEDYGYTF. In DNA form, the CDR3 reads TGTGCCAGCAGGGGACAGGAGGACTATGGCTACACCTTC.

The chain uses TRBV11-1 and TRBJ1-1, with a possible D match to TRBD1 (5 bases). CDR1 is SGHAT and CDR2 is FQDESV in the germline V gene (reference sequence). Trimming left V 3 bases short and J 6 bases short, with 11 bases between. The CDR3 length is 13 residues. As DNA, the CDR3 is TGTGCCAGCAGCTTGGGGGGTAGCTCTGAAGCTTTCTTT. Amino acid sequence: CASSLGGSSEAFF.

DNA for the CDR3: TGTGCCAGCAGCCCGGGAGCTCCCTGGGGCACAGATACGCAGTATTTT. Encoded protein: CASSPGAPWGTDTQYF. This rearrangement joins TRBV5-4 to TRBJ2-3, with D possibly matching TRBD2 (6 bases). V lost 4 bases and J lost 1, with 16 bases in between. CDR3 length: 16 amino acids. Looked up from germline, CDR1 is SGHNT and CDR2 is YYREEE (reference sequence).

The V call is TRBV19, the J call TRBJ2-1; TRBD2 aligns across 13 bases. The CDR3 is made up of 20 amino acids. With V trimmed by 0 bases and J by 6 bases, 14 bases remained unmatched. Germline V gene sequence: CDR1 LNHDA, CDR2 SQIVND (reference sequence). The CDR3, as DNA: TGTGCCAGTAGTATAGATCTCGGACTAGCGGGAGTGAAGGGAAGCAATGAGCAGTTCTTC. Amino acid sequence: CASSIDLGLAGVKGSNEQFF.

This chain joins TRBV2 and TRBJ2-7, with 12 positions matching TRBD2. The CDR3 spans 15 residues. The V segment lost 4 bases and the J segment 3 bases; nucleotides outside the gene matches: 4. Germline V lookup: CDR1 SNHLY, CDR2 FYNNEI. The DNA of the CDR3 is TGTGCCAGCAGTGCCCGACTAGCGGGAGTCTACGAGCAGTACTTC. It translates to CASSARLAGVYEQYF.

This clone was detected only once. As DNA, the CDR3 is TGTGCCAGTAGTATTAGGAGGAACACTGAAGCTTTCTTT. It specifies CASSIRRNTEAFF. The V and J genes are TRBV19 and TRBJ1-1; D is uncertain. The CDR3 contains 13 residues. The V end was cut by 3 bases, the J end by 1 base, with 6 bases between. Germline V gives CDR1 LNHDA, CDR2 SQIVND (reference sequence). The entire variable domain, with the rest obtained from reference TRBV19 and TRBJ1-1, is as follows: DGGITQSPKYLFRKEGQNVTLSCEQNLNHDAMYWYRQDPGQGLRLIYYSQIVNDFQKGDIAEGYSVSREKKESFPLTVTSAQKNPTAFYLCASSIRRNTEAFFGQGTRLTVV.

The V call is TRBV19, the J call TRBJ2-7, with TRBD1 identical over 10 bases. The V and J ends lost 1 base and 0 bases, in that order; junction bases with no gene match: 9. The CDR3 runs to 18 residues. CDR1 and CDR2 from the germline V gene are LNHDA and SQIVND (reference sequence). DNA of the CDR3: TGTGCCAGTAGTATAGCGGGACAGGGGCCGAGTAGCTCCTACGAGCAGTACTTC. It yields the protein CASSIAGQGPSSSYEQYF.

This clone has a handful of counts. V gene TRBV27 combines with J gene TRBJ2-7, with D possibly being TRBD2 (5 bases). The CDR3 sequence is 12 residues long. The germline V and J ends were trimmed by 8 bases and 3 bases, with 11 bases remaining between them. Germline lookup yields CDR1 MNHEY and CDR2 SMNVEV (reference sequence). The CDR3 coding sequence is TGTGCCAGCCGGAGTAGCGACTACGAGCAGTACTTC. This translates into CASRSSDYEQYF.

CDR3 bases: TGTGCCAGCAGGGCCTCCGACAGGCCGAACACTGAAGCTTTCTTT. Protein: CASRASDRPNTEAFF. The chain uses TRBV27 and TRBJ1-1; a weak D match, TRBD1 (6 bases). Germline V CDR1 and CDR2: MNHEY, SMNVEV (reference sequence). The CDR3 length is 15 residues. Trimming removed 6 bases from V and 1 base from J, with 15 bases in between.

DNA for the CDR3: TGTGCCAGCAGTGAAGTACCGGGACAGAACTCCTACGAGCAGTACTTC. Protein product: CASSEVPGQNSYEQYF. V is TRBV2 and J is TRBJ2-7; 7 bases line up with TRBD1. This CDR3 comprises 16 residues. CDR1 is SNHLY, CDR2 FYNNEI, per germline. J lost 0 bases, V lost 1 base, and 6 bases had no gene match.

J is TRBJ1-2 and V is TRBV5-1; the match to TRBD1 covers 8 bases. Germline V gene data show CDR1 as SGHRS and CDR2 as YFSETQ. This CDR3 contains 14 residues. Losses at the gene ends were 6 bases for V and 7 bases for J; bases not matched to a gene: 11. Written as DNA, the CDR3 is TGCGCCAGCACCACCGGACAGGGTTCGCCTGGCTACACCTTC. The encoded protein is CASTTGQGSPGYTF.

This clone came up once. Other nucleotide sequences in the sample specify the same CDR3. The chain is built from TRBV18 and TRBJ2-5; possibly TRBD1 for D (5 bases). V gave up 0 bases and J gave up 2 bases, with 7 bases separating them. From germline, CDR1 is KGHSH and CDR2 LQKENI. The CDR3 is 14 residues long. The CDR3 is CASSPPSGQETQYF. The CDR3 DNA sequence: TGTGCCAGCTCACCACCATCAGGGCAAGAGACCCAGTACTTC.

The chain employs TRBV19 and TRBJ2-1; 15 nucleotides line up with TRBD2. The germline V gene has CDR1 LNHDA and CDR2 SQIVND (reference sequence). The CDR3 runs 15 residues. V trimming: 7 bases; J trimming: 6 bases; junction bases outside the gene matches: 4. In nucleotides, the CDR3 is TGTGCCAGTACCCCGGGACTAGCGGGAGGCAATGAGCAGTTCTTC. Translation gives CASTPGLAGGNEQFF. The full variable domain, rest sourced from reference TRBV19 and TRBJ2-1, is DGGITQSPKYLFRKEGQNVTLSCEQNLNHDAMYWYRQDPGQGLRLIYYSQIVNDFQKGDIAEGYSVSREKKESFPLTVTSAQKNPTAFYLCASTPGLAGGNEQFFGPGTRLTVL.